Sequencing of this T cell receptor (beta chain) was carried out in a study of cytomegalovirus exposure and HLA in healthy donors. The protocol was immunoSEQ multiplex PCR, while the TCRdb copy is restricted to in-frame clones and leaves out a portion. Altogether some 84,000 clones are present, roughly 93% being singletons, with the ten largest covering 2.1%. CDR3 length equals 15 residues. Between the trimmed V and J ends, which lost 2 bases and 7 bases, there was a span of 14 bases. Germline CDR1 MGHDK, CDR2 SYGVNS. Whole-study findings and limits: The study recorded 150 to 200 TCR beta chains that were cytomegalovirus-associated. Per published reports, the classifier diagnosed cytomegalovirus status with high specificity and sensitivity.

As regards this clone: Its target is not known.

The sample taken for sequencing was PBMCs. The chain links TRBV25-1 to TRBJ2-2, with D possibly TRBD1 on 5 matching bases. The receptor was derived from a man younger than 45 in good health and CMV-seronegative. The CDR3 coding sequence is TGTGCCAGCAGTGAAGTTGGCAGGGAAATCGGGGAGCTGTTTTTT. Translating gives CASSEVGREIGELFF.